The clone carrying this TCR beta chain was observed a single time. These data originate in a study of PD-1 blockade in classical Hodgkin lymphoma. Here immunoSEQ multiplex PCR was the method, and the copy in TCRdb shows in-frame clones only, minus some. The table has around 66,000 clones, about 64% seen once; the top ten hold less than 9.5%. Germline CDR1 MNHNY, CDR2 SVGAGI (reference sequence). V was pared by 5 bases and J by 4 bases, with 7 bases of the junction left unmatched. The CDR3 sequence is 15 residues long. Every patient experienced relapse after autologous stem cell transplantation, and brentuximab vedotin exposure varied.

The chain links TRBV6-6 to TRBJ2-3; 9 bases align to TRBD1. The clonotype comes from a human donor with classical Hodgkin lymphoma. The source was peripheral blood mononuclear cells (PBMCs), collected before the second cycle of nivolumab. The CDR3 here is CASSTRDRDADTQYF. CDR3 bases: TGTGCCAGCAGTACCCGGGACAGGGATGCAGATACGCAGTATTTT.